The 11 T cell receptor beta chains in this list originate from one sample, sequenced in a study of OX40 agonist ivuxolimab in advanced cancers. Measured with immunoSEQ multiplex PCR; TCRdb has only the in-frame clones, and not every one. The profile shows 15,000 to 20,000 clones, over 65% of them singletons. Sequencing was performed on CD4+ or CD8+ T cells sorted from blood, taken in a trial of the OX40 agonist ivuxolimab. These TCRs come from an adult with an advanced solid tumor such as melanoma, head and neck, liver or kidney cancer.

V usage is TRBV6-6 and J usage is TRBJ2-3; D unresolved. Germline V gene data show CDR1 as MNHNY and CDR2 as SVGAGI (reference sequence). The CDR3 totals 13 residues. Trimming left V 0 bases short and J 6 bases short, with 7 bases between. The CDR3 DNA sequence: TGTGCCAGCAGTTACTCGACAACCGATACGCAGTATTTT. Its protein product is CASSYSTTDTQYF.

In its sample, this clone was seen a few times. The V call is TRBV27, the J call TRBJ1-1, with D perhaps TRBD1 (5 bases). This CDR3 contains 15 residues. The V gene's germline CDR1 is MNHEY and CDR2 SMNVEV (reference sequence). With 3 bases removed from V and 0 bases from J, the gap between germline ends came to 11 bases. The CDR3 here is CASSLIGAVNTEAFF. CDR3 DNA sequence: TGTGCCAGCAGTTTGATAGGGGCGGTGAACACTGAAGCTTTCTTT.

In its sample, this clone is medium-sized (0.01 to 0.1%). This rearrangement joins TRBV11-2 to TRBJ1-5; D perhaps matches TRBD1 (5 bases). The V and J ends lost 5 bases and 4 bases respectively, with 9 bases between them. The germline V gene encodes CDR1 SGHAT and CDR2 FQNNGV. The CDR3 loop spans 13 amino acids. The DNA of the CDR3 is TGTGCCAGCAGCAAAACAGGAAATCAGCCCCAGCATTTT. This encodes CASSKTGNQPQHF.

CDR3 sequence reads: CASSINPGQQETQYF. The CDR3 nucleotides read TGTGCCAGTAGTATCAATCCGGGACAGCAAGAGACCCAGTACTTC. V and J are TRBV19 and TRBJ2-5, with TRBD1 identical over 7 bases. This CDR3 has 15 amino acids. The germline V gene encodes CDR1 LNHDA and CDR2 SQIVND (reference sequence). J gave up 2 bases and V 3 bases, and 6 bases lay outside the gene matches.

This clone has only one observation. J is TRBJ2-2 and V is TRBV2; no clear D. The length of the CDR3 is 13 residues. Trimming pared 4 bases from V and 7 bases from J, leaving 10 bases between. CDR1 SNHLY and CDR2 FYNNEI come from the germline V gene. For the CDR3, the DNA is TGTGCCAGCAGTGTAGATTGGGACGGGGAGCTGTTTTTT. Translated, it gives CASSVDWDGELFF.

The chain recombines TRBV6-1 with TRBJ2-7; weak D call: TRBD2 (5 bases). The V gene lost 11 bases and the J gene lost 1 base, with 15 bases spanning the gap. The germline gives CDR1 MNHNS, CDR2 SASEGT. This CDR3 has 13 amino acids. CDR3 residues: CAGRGGFSYEQYF. The CDR3 DNA is TGTGCCGGGCGAGGCGGGTTTTCCTACGAGCAGTACTTC.

The chain joins TRBV5-6 to TRBJ2-3; D is unresolved. This CDR3 has 16 amino acids. V was trimmed by 1 base and J by 1 base, leaving 13 bases between them. Germline CDR1 reads SGHDT; CDR2 reads YYEEEE. In nucleotides, the CDR3 is TGTGCCAGCAGCTTGCTTACAGCCCTGGGCACAGATACGCAGTATTTT. Protein: CASSLLTALGTDTQYF.

The chain is built from TRBV4-1 and TRBJ2-7; 11 nucleotides agree with TRBD2. V was pared by 1 base and J by 4 bases, with 3 bases of the junction left unmatched. Per germline, CDR1 MGHRA and CDR2 YSYEKL. This CDR3 is built from 15 residues. CDR3 sequence reads: CASSQVLAGGYEQYF. The CDR3 nucleotides are TGCGCCAGCAGCCAAGTTCTAGCGGGAGGTTACGAGCAGTACTTC.

V and J are TRBV4-2 and TRBJ2-1; no firm D call. V lost 4 bases to trimming and J lost 0 bases, with 16 bases between them. Germline CDR1 and CDR2: LGHNA and YNFKEQ. This CDR3 spans 17 amino acids. In DNA form, the CDR3 reads TGTGCCAGCAGCCTTGAATTGGCGGTGAGCTCCTACAATGAGCAGTTCTTC. It is translated as CASSLELAVSSYNEQFF.

This clone was seen a few times. Additional DNA sequences in this sample encode the identical CDR3. The chain has TRBV7-3 and TRBJ1-1; D ambiguous. Trimming left V 0 bases short and J 0 bases short, with 5 bases between. Germline V lookup: CDR1 SGHTA, CDR2 FQGTGA. The CDR3 sequence is 14 residues long. This CDR3 reads CASSLTLMNTEAFF. In DNA form, the CDR3 reads TGTGCCAGCAGCTTAACTCTGATGAACACTGAAGCTTTCTTT.

The chain joins TRBV2 to TRBJ1-5, with D unresolved. Germline assignment: CDR1 SNHLY and CDR2 FYNNEI. The V gene lost 1 base and the J gene lost 0 bases, with 10 bases spanning the gap. The CDR3 runs 16 residues. The CDR3 spells CASSEGQSYSNQPQHF. The CDR3 DNA follows: TGTGCCAGCAGTGAAGGGCAGTCGTATAGCAATCAGCCCCAGCATTTT. Combining the CDR3 with reference TRBV2 and TRBJ1-5 gives the whole variable domain EPEVTQTPSHQVTQMGQEVILRCVPISNHLYFYWYRQILGQKVEFLVSFYNNEISEKSEIFDDQFSVERPDGSNFTLKIRSTKLEDSAMYFCASSEGQSYSNQPQHFGDGTRLSIL.